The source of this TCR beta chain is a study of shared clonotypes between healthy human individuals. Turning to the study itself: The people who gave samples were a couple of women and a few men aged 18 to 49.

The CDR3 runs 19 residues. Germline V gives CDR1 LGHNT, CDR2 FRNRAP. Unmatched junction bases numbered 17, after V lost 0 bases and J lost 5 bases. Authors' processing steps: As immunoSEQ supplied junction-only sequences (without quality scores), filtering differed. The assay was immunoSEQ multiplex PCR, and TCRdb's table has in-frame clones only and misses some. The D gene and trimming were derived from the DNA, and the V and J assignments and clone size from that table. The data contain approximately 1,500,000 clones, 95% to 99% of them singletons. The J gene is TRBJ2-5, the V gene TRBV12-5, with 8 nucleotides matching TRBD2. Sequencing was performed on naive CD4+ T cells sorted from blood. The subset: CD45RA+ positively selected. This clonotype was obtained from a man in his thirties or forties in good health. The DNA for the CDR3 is TGTGCTAGTGGTTTGGTATTATCTGCTAGCGGGCCGGTTGGGGAGACCCAGTACTTC. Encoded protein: CASGLVLSASGPVGETQYF.